Sequencing of this TCR beta chain was carried out in a study of control samples from healthy donors and cancer patients. V lost 3 bases to trimming and J lost 8 bases, with 13 bases between them. CDR3 length equals 12 residues. From germline, CDR1 is SQVTM and CDR2 ANQGSEA. Sequenced by immunoSEQ multiplex PCR; TCRdb stores in-frame clones only, minus some. The sample has about 110,000 clones; 90% are singletons. Specimen: blood. This rearrangement joins TRBV29-1 to TRBJ1-2; the D is unclear. The sequence derives from a human donor in good health. The donor label of this sample is uncertain. The DNA of the CDR3 is TGCAGCGTTGATGGCCTTAACGGAGGCTACACCTTC. It yields the protein CSVDGLNGGYTF.